One and the same sample provided the 5 T cell receptor beta chains below, sequenced in a study of metastatic and nonmetastatic thyroid tumors. Every patient underwent thyroid surgery untreated. TCRdb reanalyzed the PCR reads via MiXCR. The top ten clones hold about 11% of a sample with 15,000 or so clones, approximately 31% of them seen once. Source material: blood. These receptors came from a female donor with papillary thyroid cancer or a benign thyroid nodule (not recorded which). Some clones in this sample may be carry-over from other donors' samples.

This clone was detected ten times or more. The chain is built from TRBV10-3 and TRBJ2-5, with 7 bases aligning to TRBD2. The V gene's germline CDR1 is ENHRY and CDR2 SYGVKD. Trimming cost V 11 bases and J 2 bases; bases outside gene matches: 8. CDR3 length: 13 residues. The CDR3 coding sequence is TGTGCCGCCAGCGGGGAAACACAAGAGACCCAGTACTTC. Translating it yields CAASGETQETQYF.

This clone was counted at least ten times. The chain is built from TRBV5-4 and TRBJ2-3; 11 bases fit TRBD2. From germline, CDR1 is SGHNT and CDR2 YYREEE (reference sequence). V dropped 1 base and J dropped 4; count of bases not matched to a gene: 8. This CDR3 has 17 amino acids. CDR3 region: CASSLMMTSGVADTQYF. The DNA for the CDR3 is TGTGCCAGCAGCTTGATGATGACTAGCGGGGTAGCAGATACGCAGTATTTT.

This clone was detected a few times. One end of the junction does not line up with germline, which may come from a read error. The chain links TRBV6-1 to TRBJ2-6; perhaps TRBD1 as D (6 bases). There are 16 residues in the CDR3. Germline V gene data show CDR1 as MNHNS and CDR2 as SASEGT. As DNA, the CDR3 is TGTGCCAGCAGTTTGGACAGCCAATCTGGGGCAAACGTCCTGACTTTC. Its translation is CASSLDSQSGANVLTF.

This clone is categorized as medium-sized. The CDR3 reads CASSLQGQGFDYGYTF. CDR3 nucleotides: TGTGCCAGCAGCCTCCAAGGACAGGGCTTCGACTATGGCTACACCTTC. The chain uses TRBV11-2 and TRBJ1-2, with TRBD1 identical over 8 bases. Trimming at V came to 5 bases and at J to 3 bases, leaving 11 bases not matched to a gene. The CDR3 loop spans 16 amino acids. CDR1 is SGHAT and CDR2 is FQNNGV in the germline V gene.

The chain links TRBV30 to TRBJ2-7; 7 nucleotides agree with TRBD2. The CDR3 is 16 residues long. CDR1 and CDR2 (germline): GTSNPN, SVGIG (reference sequence). J was trimmed by 2 bases and V by 4 bases; bases with no gene match: 14. The CDR3 bases are TGTGCCTGGATCCCAAGACTAGCCCGGAGAACCTACGAGCAGTACTTC. Its translation: CAWIPRLARRTYEQYF.